This TCR beta chain was observed in a study of blood T cell repertoires in COVID-19. Looking at the study overall: Samples taken during acute and convalescent COVID-19 were collected in the United States, Italy and Spain.

CDR1 is SGHNT and CDR2 is YENEEA in the germline V gene. The junction had 1 base not matched to a gene; V was cut back by 0 bases and J by 5 bases. The CDR3 spans 14 residues. Seattle patient enrollment occurred during active infection, with longitudinal follow-up thereafter. Study processing details: Reference gene primer amplification gave nucleated cell count estimates. TCRdb keeps only in-frame clones here, not all; method: immunoSEQ multiplex PCR. V and J calls and clone size are those listed in that table; D and trimming were worked out from the DNA. This table has fewer than 600,000 clones, roughly nine tenths appearing once.

This sequence joins TRBV11-3 and TRBJ2-1; 7 bases match TRBD1. Sequenced material: peripheral blood. The TCR was taken from a man aged 18 to 35 with COVID-19, enrolled during active disease. The CDR3 nucleotides read TGTGCCAGCAGCTTAGATCAGGGGGACAATGAGCAGTTCTTC. It translates to CASSLDQGDNEQFF.